This TCR beta chain came from a study of cytomegalovirus exposure and HLA in healthy donors. 13 Jbeta primers and 60 Vbeta primers were used for the PCR. The protocol was immunoSEQ multiplex PCR, while the TCRdb copy is restricted to in-frame clones and leaves out a portion. Among 150,000 or so clones listed, around 83% were seen once. Study conclusions and caveats: CMV serostatus stood as the only immune exposure information on hand.

To note about this clone: No antigen is known for it.

This CDR3 contains 14 residues. V shed 4 bases and J shed 7 bases, with 16 bases lying between them. Germline CDR1 is SQVTM and CDR2 is ANQGSEA. Material: PBMCs. The TCR was taken from a man aged 50 to 59 in good health and CMV-seropositive. The chain is built from TRBV29-1 and TRBJ1-4; a possible D gene is TRBD1 (5 bases). CDR3: CSVGGRGGSEKLFF. CDR3 nucleotide sequence: TGCAGCGTTGGGGGCCGCGGGGGGTCTGAAAAACTGTTTTTT.